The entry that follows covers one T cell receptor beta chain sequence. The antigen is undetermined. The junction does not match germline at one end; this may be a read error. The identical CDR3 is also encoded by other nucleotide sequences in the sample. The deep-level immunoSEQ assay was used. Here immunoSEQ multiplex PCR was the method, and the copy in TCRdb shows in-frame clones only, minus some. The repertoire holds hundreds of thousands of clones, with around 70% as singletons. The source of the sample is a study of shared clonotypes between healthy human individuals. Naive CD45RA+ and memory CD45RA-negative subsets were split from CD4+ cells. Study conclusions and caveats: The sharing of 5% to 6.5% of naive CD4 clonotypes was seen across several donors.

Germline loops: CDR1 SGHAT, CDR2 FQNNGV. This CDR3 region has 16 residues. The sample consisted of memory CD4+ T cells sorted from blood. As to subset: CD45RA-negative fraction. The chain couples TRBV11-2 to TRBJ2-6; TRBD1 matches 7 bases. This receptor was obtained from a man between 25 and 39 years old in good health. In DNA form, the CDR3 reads TGTGCCAGCAGCCCATGGGACAGCTCTGGGGCCAACGTCTTGACTTTC. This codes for CASSPWDSSGANVLTF.